Following are 7 T cell receptor beta chains from one sample sequenced in a study of blood T cell repertoires in COVID-19. TCRdb keeps only in-frame clones here, not all; method: immunoSEQ multiplex PCR. This sample has around 340,000 clones, with 86% found just once. Sequencing input: peripheral blood. The receptors stem from a woman in her fifties or sixties with COVID-19, enrolled during active disease.

The J gene is TRBJ2-2, the V gene TRBV11-2; maybe TRBD2 (6 bases). CDR3 length equals 15 residues. V lost 1 base and J lost 3, with 9 bases in between. Germline assignment: CDR1 SGHAT and CDR2 FQNNGV. Here the CDR3 reads CASSLGGGYTGELFF. The CDR3, as DNA: TGTGCCAGCAGCTTAGGTGGGGGGTACACCGGGGAGCTGTTTTTT.

The V and J genes are TRBV11-3 and TRBJ1-2; no firm D call. Trimming removed 2 bases at V and 4 bases at J, with 11 bases between. CDR3 length: 14 residues. Germline lookup yields CDR1 SGHNT and CDR2 YENEEA. CDR3 sequence reads: CASSLTREPYGYTF. In DNA, the CDR3 is TGTGCCAGCAGCTTAACACGGGAACCCTATGGCTACACCTTC.

This chain links TRBV18 with TRBJ1-1, with D perhaps TRBD1 (6 bases). This CDR3 has 14 residues. Germline V gene lookup returns CDR1 KGHSH and CDR2 LQKENI. Trimming stripped 3 bases from V and 7 bases from J, with 15 bases between. The CDR3 DNA reads TGTGCCAGCTCACCTTTGGGGGCGTCAGTTGAAGCTTTCTTT. The encoded protein is CASSPLGASVEAFF.

The gene calls are TRBV5-1 and TRBJ1-1; D might be TRBD1 (5 bases). In germline, CDR1 is SGHRS, CDR2 YFSETQ. The V and J ends lost 2 bases and 4 bases respectively, with 15 bases between them. CDR3 length: 15 amino acids. CDR3 amino acids: CASSFSRGAGTEAFF. In DNA form, the CDR3 reads TGCGCCAGCAGCTTCTCAAGGGGAGCGGGCACTGAAGCTTTCTTT.

This clone was seen just once. The chain joins TRBV4-3 to TRBJ2-7; 8 bases are shared with TRBD1. CDR1 is LGHNA and CDR2 is YSLEER in the germline V gene. The V gene end was trimmed by 0 bases and the J gene end by 2 bases; junction bases not matched to a gene: 3. The CDR3 is 15 amino acids. This CDR3 is CASSQDWTGPYEQYF. In DNA, the CDR3 is TGCGCCAGCAGCCAAGATTGGACAGGGCCCTACGAGCAGTACTTC.

The V gene is TRBV3-1 (or the pseudogene TRBV3-2), the J gene TRBJ2-7, with TRBD1 matching 10 bases. The CDR3 totals 16 residues. The germline CDR1 and CDR2 sequences are LGHDT and YNNKEL (reference sequence). V gave up 0 bases and J gave up 5 bases; unmatched junction bases: 7. CDR3 sequence reads: CASSQDVGTGAHEQYF. Written as DNA, the CDR3 is TGTGCCAGCAGCCAAGACGTGGGGACAGGGGCTCACGAGCAGTACTTC.

The rearrangement uses TRBV3-1 (or the pseudogene TRBV3-2) and TRBJ1-6; 8 bases align to TRBD1. The V segment lost 1 base and the J segment 0 bases; nucleotides outside the gene matches: 5. This CDR3 has 18 residues. In germline, CDR1 is LGHDT, CDR2 YNNKEL (reference sequence). CDR3 in DNA: TGTGCCAGCAGCCAAGCGGGACAGGCTGGCTCCTATAATTCACCCCTCCACTTT. Protein sequence: CASSQAGQAGSYNSPLHF.